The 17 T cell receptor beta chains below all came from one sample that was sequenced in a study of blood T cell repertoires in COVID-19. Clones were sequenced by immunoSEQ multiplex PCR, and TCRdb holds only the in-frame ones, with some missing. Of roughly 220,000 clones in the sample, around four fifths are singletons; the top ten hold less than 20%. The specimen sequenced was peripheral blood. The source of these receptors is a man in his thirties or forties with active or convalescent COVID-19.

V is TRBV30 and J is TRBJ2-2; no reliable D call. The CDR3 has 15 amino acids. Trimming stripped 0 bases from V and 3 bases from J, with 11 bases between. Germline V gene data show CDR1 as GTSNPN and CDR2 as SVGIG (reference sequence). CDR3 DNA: TGTGCCTGGAGTGTACGAAGGAGCGACACCGGGGAGCTGTTTTTT. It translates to CAWSVRRSDTGELFF.

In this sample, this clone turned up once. As DNA, the CDR3 is TGTGCCAGCAGCAGATACAGGGCAAATGGCTACACCTTC. Amino acids: CASSRYRANGYTF. The chain is built from TRBV7-2 and TRBJ1-2; perhaps TRBD1 as D (6 bases). Trimming left V 5 bases short and J 6 bases short, with 13 bases between. CDR3 length: 13 residues. Germline loops: CDR1 SGHTA, CDR2 FQGNSA. The full variable domain, completed using reference TRBV7-2 and TRBJ1-2, is GAGVSQSPSNKVTEKGKDVELRCDPISGHTALYWYRQSLGQGLEFLIYFQGNSAPDKSGLPSDRFSAERTGGSVSTLTIQRTQQEDSAVYLCASSRYRANGYTFGSGTRLTVV.

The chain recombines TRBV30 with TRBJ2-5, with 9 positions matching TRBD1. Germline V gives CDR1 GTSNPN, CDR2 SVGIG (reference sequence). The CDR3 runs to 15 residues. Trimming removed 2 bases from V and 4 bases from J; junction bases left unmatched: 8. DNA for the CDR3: TGTGCCTGGAGTCGCGGGACGACAGGGGGAGAGACCCAGTACTTC. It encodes CAWSRGTTGGETQYF.

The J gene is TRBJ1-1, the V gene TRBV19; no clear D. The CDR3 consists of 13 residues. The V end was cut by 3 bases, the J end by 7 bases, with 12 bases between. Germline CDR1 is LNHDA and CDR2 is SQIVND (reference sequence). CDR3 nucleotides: TGTGCCAGTAGTATGGCGGTAGTTAATGAAGCTTTCTTT. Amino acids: CASSMAVVNEAFF.

In DNA, the CDR3 is TGTGCCACCAGCAGAGGAGGGACAGAAGAGACCCAGTACTTC. It specifies CATSRGGTEETQYF. The V call is TRBV15, the J call TRBJ2-5, with 7 positions matching TRBD1. The CDR3 covers 14 residues. With V trimmed by 1 base and J by 3 bases, 2 bases remained unmatched. In germline, CDR1 is LNHNV, CDR2 YYDKDF (reference sequence).

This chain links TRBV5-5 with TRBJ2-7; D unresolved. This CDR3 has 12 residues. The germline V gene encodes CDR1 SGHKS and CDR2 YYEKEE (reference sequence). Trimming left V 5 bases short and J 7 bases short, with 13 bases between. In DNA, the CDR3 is TGTGCCAGCAGACGACAAGGTGGAGAGCAGTACTTC. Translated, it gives CASRRQGGEQYF.

The CDR3 bases are TGTGCCAGCAGCGATACCCCCCTTTTTCACAGGGGTAATAACAATGAGCAGTTCTTC. This translates into CASSDTPLFHRGNNNEQFF. The rearrangement joins TRBV9 to TRBJ2-1; 7 bases match TRBD1. Trimming took 3 bases from V and 5 from J; bases not matched to a gene: 20. The CDR3 is made up of 19 amino acids. Germline V CDR1 and CDR2: SGDLS, YYNGEE.

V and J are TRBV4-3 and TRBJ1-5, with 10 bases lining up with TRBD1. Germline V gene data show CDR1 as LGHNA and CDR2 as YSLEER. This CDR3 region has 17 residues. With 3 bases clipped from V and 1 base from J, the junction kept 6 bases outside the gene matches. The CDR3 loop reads CASSQGTGEVSNQPQHF. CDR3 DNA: TGCGCCAGCAGCCAGGGGACAGGGGAGGTGAGCAATCAGCCCCAGCATTTT.

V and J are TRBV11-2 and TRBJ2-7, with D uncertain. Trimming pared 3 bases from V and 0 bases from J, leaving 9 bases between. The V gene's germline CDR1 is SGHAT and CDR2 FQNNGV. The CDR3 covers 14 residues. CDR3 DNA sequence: TGTGCCAGCAGCTTTGCGGCGAACTCCTACGAGCAGTACTTC. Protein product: CASSFAANSYEQYF.

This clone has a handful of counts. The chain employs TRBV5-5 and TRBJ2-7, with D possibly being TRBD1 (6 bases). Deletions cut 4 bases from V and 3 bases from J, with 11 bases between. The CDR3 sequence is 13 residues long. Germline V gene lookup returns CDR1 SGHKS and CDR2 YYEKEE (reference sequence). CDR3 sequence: CASSTGTNYEQYF. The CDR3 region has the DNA TGTGCCAGCAGCACCGGGACAAACTACGAGCAGTACTTC.

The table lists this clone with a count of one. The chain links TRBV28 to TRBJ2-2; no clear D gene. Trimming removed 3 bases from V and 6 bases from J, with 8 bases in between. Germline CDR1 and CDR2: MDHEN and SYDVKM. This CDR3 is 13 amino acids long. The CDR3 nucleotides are TGTGCCAGCAGTTTGGAGTCGCCCGGGGAGCTGTTTTTT. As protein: CASSLESPGELFF.

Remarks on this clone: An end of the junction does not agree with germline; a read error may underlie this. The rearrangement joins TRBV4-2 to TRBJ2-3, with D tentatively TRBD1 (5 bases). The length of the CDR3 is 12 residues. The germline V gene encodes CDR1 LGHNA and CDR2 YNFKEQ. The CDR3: CASSQDGRVASF. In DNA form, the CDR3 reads TGTGCCAGCAGCCAAGATGGCAGGGTGGCGAGTTTT.

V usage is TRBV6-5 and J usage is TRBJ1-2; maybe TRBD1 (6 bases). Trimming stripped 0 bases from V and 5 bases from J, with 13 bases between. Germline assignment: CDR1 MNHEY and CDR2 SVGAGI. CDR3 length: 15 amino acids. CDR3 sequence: CASSYSGRGRYGYTF. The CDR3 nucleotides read TGTGCCAGCAGTTACTCAGGCAGGGGCCGTTATGGCTACACCTTC.

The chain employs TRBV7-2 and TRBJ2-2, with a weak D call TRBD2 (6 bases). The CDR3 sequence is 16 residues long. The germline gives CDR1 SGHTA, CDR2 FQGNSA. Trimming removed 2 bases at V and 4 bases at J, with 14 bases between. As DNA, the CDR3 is TGTGCCAGCAGCTTAAATCGTCCGCGGGGCACCGGGGAGCTGTTTTTT. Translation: CASSLNRPRGTGELFF.

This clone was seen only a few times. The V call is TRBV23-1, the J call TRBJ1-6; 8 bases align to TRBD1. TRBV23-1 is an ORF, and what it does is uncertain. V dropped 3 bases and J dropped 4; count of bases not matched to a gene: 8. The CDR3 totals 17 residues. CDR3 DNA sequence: TGCGCCAGCAGTCAGGGTTGGACAGGGAAGTATAATTCACCCCTCCACTTT. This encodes CASSQGWTGKYNSPLHF.

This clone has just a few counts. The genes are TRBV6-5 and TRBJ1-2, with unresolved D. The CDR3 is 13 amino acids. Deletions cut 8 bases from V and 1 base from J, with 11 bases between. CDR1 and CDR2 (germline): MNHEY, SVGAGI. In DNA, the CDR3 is TGTGCCAGCGGTTCCGGGGTTAACTATGGCTACACCTTC. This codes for CASGSGVNYGYTF.

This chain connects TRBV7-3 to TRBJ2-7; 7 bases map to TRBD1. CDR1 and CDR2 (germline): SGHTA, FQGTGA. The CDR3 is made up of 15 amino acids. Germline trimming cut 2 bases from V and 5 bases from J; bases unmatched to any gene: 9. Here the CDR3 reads CASSLGTGEWDEQYF. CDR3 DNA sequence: TGTGCCAGCAGCTTAGGAACAGGGGAATGGGACGAGCAGTACTTC.